The next 29 T cell receptor beta chains were all read from a single sample in a study of OX40 agonist ivuxolimab in advanced cancers. The library was built by means of the immunoSEQ multiplex PCR assay. As stored in TCRdb, this immuneACCESS dataset retains in-frame rearrangements with V and J assigned. A fraction of the clones does not appear; measured against another copy, unresolved V genes explain less than half of the discrepancy, and the remainder lacks a known reason. Recorded for this sample are about 70,000 clones; 92% of them occurred a single time. The top ten constitute 7.6% of the sample. The sequencing used CD4+ or CD8+ T cells sorted from blood, collected in a trial of the OX40 agonist ivuxolimab. All receptors derive from an adult with an advanced solid tumor such as melanoma, head and neck, liver or kidney cancer.

The chain employs TRBV7-6 and TRBJ2-7; D might be TRBD1 (8 bases). The CDR3 covers 16 residues. V was clipped by 3 bases and J by 3 bases, with 18 bases between them. Germline CDR1 reads SGHVS; CDR2 reads FNYEAQ. Here the CDR3 DNA reads TGTGCCAGCAGCTTCGGACAGGGAGGGTCAAACTACGAGCAGTACTTC. Its protein product is CASSFGQGGSNYEQYF.

This sequence joins TRBV4-1 and TRBJ2-7, with unresolved D. The V and J ends lost 1 base and 2 bases respectively, with 9 bases between them. The CDR3 has 14 amino acids. Germline CDR1 reads MGHRA; CDR2 reads YSYEKL. Here the CDR3 DNA reads TGCGCCAGCAGCCAAGTCACACTTACCTACGAGCAGTACTTC. It is translated as CASSQVTLTYEQYF.

V is TRBV19 and J is TRBJ1-1; D remains unclear. This CDR3 is built from 15 residues. CDR1 is LNHDA and CDR2 is SQIVND in the germline V gene (reference sequence). V lost 5 bases, J lost 1 base, and 14 bases lay in between. This CDR3 reads CASSPDREGNTEAFF. The DNA for the CDR3 is TGTGCCAGTAGTCCTGATAGGGAGGGGAACACTGAAGCTTTCTTT.

Notes on this clone: This same CDR3 is encoded by further DNA sequences in the sample. The chain carries TRBV7-2 and TRBJ2-5; 12 bases map to TRBD2. With V trimmed by 0 bases and J by 2 bases, 1 base remained unmatched. The CDR3 length is 16 residues. Germline CDR1 SGHTA, CDR2 FQGNSA. The CDR3 nucleotides are TGTGCCAGCAGCTTAGCCCTAGCGGGGGGGCAAGAGACCCAGTACTTC. Its translation: CASSLALAGGQETQYF.

The chain carries TRBV6-5 and TRBJ2-1, with 12 bases matching TRBD2. Germline V gene data show CDR1 as MNHEY and CDR2 as SVGAGI. The CDR3 is 15 amino acids. After removal of 2 bases from V and 7 bases from J, the junction contained 3 bases not matched to a gene. Written as DNA, the CDR3 is TGTGCCAGCAGTTACGGGCTAGCGGGGGGGAATGAGCAGTTCTTC. It specifies CASSYGLAGGNEQFF.

The chain couples TRBV4-2 to TRBJ1-1, with TRBD1 matching 9 bases. The germline V gene has CDR1 LGHNA and CDR2 YNFKEQ. V lost 2 bases and J lost 2; bases outside the gene matches: 3. This CDR3 has 15 residues. The CDR3 protein is CASSQPTGGNTEAFF. CDR3 DNA sequence: TGTGCCAGCAGCCAACCTACAGGGGGCAACACTGAAGCTTTCTTT.

This clone was observed a handful of times. This chain uses TRBV9 with TRBJ1-5; D is uncertain. The CDR3 consists of 14 residues. V lost 7 bases, J lost 2 bases, and 13 bases lay in between. CDR1 is SGDLS, CDR2 YYNGEE, per germline. The CDR3 DNA sequence: TGTGCCAGCGGTAATGCGCTGGGCAATCAGCCCCAGCATTTT. Translating gives CASGNALGNQPQHF.

J is TRBJ2-7 and V is TRBV4-3; D gene uncertain. The germline V and J ends were trimmed by 0 bases and 5 bases, with 11 bases remaining between them. Per the germline V gene, CDR1 is LGHNA and CDR2 is YSLEER. The CDR3 runs 14 residues. The CDR3 reads CASSQDYSGHEQYF. CDR3 DNA: TGCGCCAGCAGCCAAGATTATTCAGGCCACGAGCAGTACTTC.

The rearrangement joins TRBV7-2 to TRBJ1-5; tentatively, D is TRBD1 (5 bases). CDR1 is SGHTA, CDR2 FQGNSA, per germline. V lost 3 bases and J lost 1, with 10 bases in between. The CDR3 extends over 15 amino acids. The CDR3 sequence: CASSFSGASNQPQHF. The CDR3 DNA follows: TGTGCCAGCAGCTTCTCTGGGGCGAGCAATCAGCCCCAGCATTTT.

V usage is TRBV4-1 and J usage is TRBJ1-2, with D tentatively TRBD1 (6 bases). The CDR3 runs to 12 residues. CDR1 and CDR2 from the germline V gene are MGHRA and YSYEKL. Trimming pared 0 bases from V and 8 bases from J, leaving 7 bases between. CDR3 region: CASSQEQGGYTF. The CDR3 DNA reads TGCGCCAGCAGCCAAGAACAGGGAGGCTACACCTTC.

The chain employs TRBV7-8 and TRBJ2-7, with D tentatively TRBD1 (6 bases). V lost 6 bases, J lost 2 bases, and 11 bases lay in between. The germline V gene has CDR1 SGHVS and CDR2 FQNEAQ. There are 13 residues in the CDR3. The chain's CDR3 is CASSWDTTYEQYF. For the CDR3, the DNA is TGTGCCAGCAGTTGGGACACAACCTACGAGCAGTACTTC.

J is TRBJ2-7 and V is TRBV6-5; possibly TRBD1 for D (5 bases). The CDR3 loop spans 13 amino acids. CDR1 and CDR2 (germline): MNHEY, SVGAGI. V lost 7 bases and J 3 bases, leaving 13 bases between the germline ends. The CDR3 spells CASTYGGHYEQYF. The CDR3 region has the DNA TGTGCCAGCACCTACGGCGGACACTACGAGCAGTACTTC.

The CDR3 region is CASSIGQLGRSGANVLTF. In nucleotides, the CDR3 is TGTGCCAGTAGTATAGGACAGCTCGGTCGCTCTGGGGCCAACGTCCTGACTTTC. The genes are TRBV19 and TRBJ2-6; D might be TRBD1 (5 bases). The germline gives CDR1 LNHDA, CDR2 SQIVND (reference sequence). Trimming took 1 base from V and 0 from J, leaving 13 bases between them. There are 18 residues in the CDR3.

The rearrangement links TRBV6-5 to TRBJ2-7, with a possible D match to TRBD2 (5 bases). Trimming took off 2 bases at V and 0 bases at J, with 11 bases between the two ends. This CDR3 comprises 15 residues. Germline CDR1 reads MNHEY; CDR2 reads SVGAGI. Written as DNA, the CDR3 is TGTGCCAGCAGTTACGGTATAGGGAGCTCCTACGAGCAGTACTTC. This codes for CASSYGIGSSYEQYF.

The chain employs TRBV4-3 and TRBJ2-3; the match to TRBD2 covers 8 bases. This CDR3 comprises 16 residues. The ends lost 1 base at V and 5 bases at J; junction bases unmatched: 8. Per germline, CDR1 LGHNA and CDR2 YSLEER. The CDR3 reads CASSQVVTGGIDTQYF. CDR3 sequence (DNA): TGCGCCAGCAGCCAAGTCGTAACGGGGGGGATAGATACGCAGTATTTT.

The CDR3 nucleotides read TGTGCCAGCAGCGCGGACAGCTCCTACAATGAGCAGTTCTTC. This translates into CASSADSSYNEQFF. The chain carries TRBV5-4 and TRBJ2-1; the D gene is possibly TRBD1 (6 bases). The CDR3 is made up of 14 amino acids. Per germline, CDR1 SGHNT and CDR2 YYREEE (reference sequence). The V end was cut by 4 bases, the J end by 0 bases, with 8 bases between.

This sequence joins TRBV5-6 and TRBJ2-1, with 12 bases lining up with TRBD2. Germline V CDR1 and CDR2: SGHDT, YYEEEE. V was pared by 0 bases and J by 4 bases, with 2 bases of the junction left unmatched. This CDR3 contains 16 residues. CDR3 DNA: TGTGCCAGCAGCTTGGCTAGCGGGGGGGTATACAATGAGCAGTTCTTC. Translated, it gives CASSLASGGVYNEQFF.

This clone was counted between two and nine times. The chain employs TRBV11-2 and TRBJ1-1; a possible D gene is TRBD1 (6 bases). Germline loops: CDR1 SGHAT, CDR2 FQNNGV. Trimming removed 5 bases from V and 8 bases from J, with 12 bases in between. The CDR3 loop spans 12 amino acids. The CDR3, as DNA: TGTGCCAGCAGCCAACCGGGACAAGAAGCTTTCTTT. Translated: CASSQPGQEAFF. The whole variable domain, remainder taken from reference TRBV11-2 and TRBJ1-1, is EAGVAQSPRYKIIEKRQSVAFWCNPISGHATLYWYQQILGQGPKLLIQFQNNGVVDDSQLPKDRFSAERLKGVDSTLKIQPAKLEDSAVYLCASSQPGQEAFFGQGTRLTVV.

The chain is built from TRBV11-2 and TRBJ1-4; D is perhaps TRBD1 (6 bases). Germline loops: CDR1 SGHAT, CDR2 FQNNGV. The CDR3 extends over 15 amino acids. V lost 5 bases and J 1 base, leaving 11 bases between the germline ends. CDR3 DNA: TGTGCCAGCAGCCGCAGCAGGGGAACTAATGAAAAACTGTTTTTT. It translates to CASSRSRGTNEKLFF.

The chain couples TRBV29-1 to TRBJ2-7; 8 positions agree with TRBD1. Germline V gene lookup returns CDR1 SQVTM and CDR2 ANQGSEA. Trimming removed 8 bases from V and 2 bases from J; junction bases left unmatched: 8. The CDR3 covers 13 residues. The CDR3 DNA reads as TGCAGCATTTCAGGGGGCGCAGCCTACGAGCAGTACTTC. This codes for CSISGGAAYEQYF.

The genes are TRBV7-8 and TRBJ1-4; 8 bases are a match to TRBD1. Germline trimming cut 2 bases from V and 4 bases from J; bases unmatched to any gene: 6. This CDR3 has 16 amino acids. Germline CDR1 and CDR2: SGHVS and FQNEAQ. CDR3 coding DNA: TGTGCCAGCAGCTTACGTTGGGACAGGAGTAATGAAAAACTGTTTTTT. It translates to CASSLRWDRSNEKLFF.

The rearrangement joins TRBV2 to TRBJ1-2, with 9 bases that match TRBD1. J was trimmed by 9 bases and V by 7 bases; bases with no gene match: 9. Germline V CDR1 and CDR2: SNHLY, FYNNEI. This CDR3 is 13 amino acids long. The CDR3 nucleotides read TGTGCCAGCATAATTGGACAGGGGTCCCGCTACACCTTC. Protein product: CASIIGQGSRYTF.

In its sample, this clone was seen once. V and J are TRBV29-1 and TRBJ2-7, with D maybe TRBD2 (6 bases). CDR3 length: 14 residues. CDR1 is SQVTM, CDR2 ANQGSEA, per germline. V was trimmed by 5 bases and J by 0 bases, leaving 14 bases between them. For the CDR3, the DNA is TGCAGCGTTAAGACGGAGGGGCTCTCCTACGAGCAGTACTTC. The encoded protein is CSVKTEGLSYEQYF.

V gene TRBV27 combines with J gene TRBJ1-4; TRBD1 agrees at 9 bases. Germline loops: CDR1 MNHEY, CDR2 SMNVEV (reference sequence). With V trimmed by 5 bases and J by 4 bases, 5 bases remained unmatched. The CDR3 is made up of 15 amino acids. This CDR3 is CASSPTGGYNEKLFF. CDR3 bases: TGTGCCAGCAGTCCCACAGGGGGCTATAATGAAAAACTGTTTTTT.

The CDR3 bases are TGTGCCAGCAGCCCCCGAGGGGGAAACAATGAGCAGTTCTTC. Protein product: CASSPRGGNNEQFF. V is TRBV11-3 and J is TRBJ2-1; weak D call: TRBD1 (6 bases). CDR1 SGHNT and CDR2 YENEEA come from the germline V gene. The CDR3 totals 14 residues. V lost 5 bases and J 5 bases, leaving 13 bases between the germline ends.

This chain links TRBV19 with TRBJ2-7, with unresolved D. Germline V gene lookup returns CDR1 LNHDA and CDR2 SQIVND (reference sequence). The CDR3 contains 15 residues. The V gene lost 3 bases and the J gene lost 5 bases, with 17 bases spanning the gap. CDR3: CASSMGKWSGNEQYF. The CDR3 DNA follows: TGTGCCAGTAGTATGGGAAAATGGTCAGGTAACGAGCAGTACTTC.

The sample holds a few counts of this clone. This chain joins TRBV21-1 and TRBJ1-2; the table's D call, TRBD1, has no DNA check behind it. TRBV21-1 is recorded as a pseudogene. There are 16 residues in the CDR3. In nucleotides, the CDR3 is TGTGCCACCCTGACAGGGATTTGGTGGGATAACTATGGCTACACCTTC. Translating it yields CATLTGIWWDNYGYTF.

The V call is TRBV23-1, the J call TRBJ1-2; D gene uncertain. TRBV23-1 is sorted into the ORF group, with uncertain function. Trimming removed 4 bases at V and 2 bases at J, with 11 bases between. The CDR3 is 14 residues long. The DNA of the CDR3 is TGCGCCAGCAGTCTTGGCGGGAGAAACTATGGCTACACCTTC. Translated: CASSLGGRNYGYTF.

This clone appeared a single time. This sequence joins TRBV27 and TRBJ1-5, with D uncertain. This CDR3 spans 14 amino acids. The germline V and J ends were trimmed by 3 bases and 6 bases, with 12 bases remaining between them. CDR1 is MNHEY, CDR2 SMNVEV, per germline (reference sequence). The CDR3 here is CASSFGSPLQPQHF. CDR3 sequence (DNA): TGTGCCAGCAGTTTTGGGAGCCCCCTTCAGCCCCAGCATTTT.